This TCR beta chain is drawn from a study of cytomegalovirus exposure and HLA in healthy donors. The CDR3 runs 18 residues. The germline V gene has CDR1 MGHRA and CDR2 YSYEKL. V shed 2 bases and J 5 bases; nucleotides not matched to a gene: 14. This clone has only one observation. Use of 60 Vbeta and 13 Jbeta primers characterized the PCR. Assay used: immunoSEQ multiplex PCR; TCRdb lists only in-frame clones, some missing. This sample carries approximately 160,000 clones, roughly 70% of them seen once, and the ten largest clones take around 3%. The receptor was derived from a woman aged 40 to 50 in good health and CMV-seropositive. Material for sequencing was PBMCs. J is TRBJ2-1 and V is TRBV4-1; 8 bases align to TRBD2. The CDR3 loop is CASSQHEAGGATHNEQFF. The CDR3 region has the DNA TGCGCCAGCAGCCAACACGAGGCGGGGGGCGCGACCCACAATGAGCAGTTCTTC.